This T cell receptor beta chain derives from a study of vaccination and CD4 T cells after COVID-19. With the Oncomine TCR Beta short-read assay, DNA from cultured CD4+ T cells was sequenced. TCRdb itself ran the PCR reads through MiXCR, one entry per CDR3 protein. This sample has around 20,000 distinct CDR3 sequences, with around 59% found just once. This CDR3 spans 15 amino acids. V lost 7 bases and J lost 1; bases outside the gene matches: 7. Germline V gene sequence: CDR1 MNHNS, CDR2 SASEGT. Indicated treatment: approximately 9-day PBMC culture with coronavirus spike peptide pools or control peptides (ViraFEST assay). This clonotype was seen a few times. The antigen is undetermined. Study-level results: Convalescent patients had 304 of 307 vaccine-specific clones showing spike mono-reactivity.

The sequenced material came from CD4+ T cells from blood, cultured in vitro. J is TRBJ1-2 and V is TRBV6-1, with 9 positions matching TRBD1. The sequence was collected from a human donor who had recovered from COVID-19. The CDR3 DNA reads TGTGCCAGCACTCCAGGGACAGGGCTTAACTATGGCTACACCTTC. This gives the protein CASTPGTGLNYGYTF.